One sample yielded the 25 T cell receptor beta chains listed below, sequenced in a study of T cells after yellow fever vaccination. From the 5' RACE reads, TCRdb called clonotypes with MiXCR, one entry per CDR3 protein. The sample includes fewer than 500,000 distinct CDR3 sequences, roughly 20% of them seen just once. The input for sequencing was PBMCs, taken before the yellow fever booster vaccination. These receptors all stem from a young man who received the YFV17D yellow fever vaccine.

This clonotype was picked up a small number of times. This rearrangement joins TRBV6-2 or TRBV6-3 to TRBJ1-5; D gene ambiguous. V was shortened by 5 bases and J by 3 bases, with 2 bases between the two germline ends. The CDR3 is 11 amino acids. Germline V gives CDR1 MNHEY, CDR2 SVGEGT. Here the CDR3 reads CASSNNQPQHF. Written as DNA, the CDR3 is TGTGCCAGCAGTAACAATCAGCCCCAGCATTTT.

Only a few counts were recorded for this clonotype. This chain uses TRBV4-3 with TRBJ2-4; 7 bases align to TRBD1. J gave up 4 bases and V 6 bases, and 9 bases lay outside the gene matches. The CDR3 sequence is 15 residues long. Germline CDR1 LGHNA, CDR2 YSLEER. The CDR3 bases are TGCGCCAGCAGGGGACAGTTGGGGTCGAAAAACATTCAGTACTTC. Amino acids: CASRGQLGSKNIQYF.

In this sample, this clonotype turned up many times. V gene TRBV5-1 combines with J gene TRBJ1-2; D is perhaps TRBD1 (5 bases). Germline CDR1 reads SGHRS; CDR2 reads YFSETQ. Trimming cost V 2 bases and J 2 bases, with 7 bases left between them. CDR3 size: 13 residues. The CDR3 protein is CASSFRDNYGYTF. CDR3 nucleotide sequence: TGCGCCAGCAGCTTCCGGGACAACTATGGCTACACCTTC. Supplemented by reference TRBV5-1 and TRBJ1-2, the full variable domain reads KAGVTQTPRYLIKTRGQQVTLSCSPISGHRSVSWYQQTPGQGLQFLFEYFSETQRNKGNFPGRFSGRQFSNSRSEMNVSTLELGDSALYLCASSFRDNYGYTFGSGTRLTVV.

The chain joins TRBV10-3 to TRBJ1-5; a possible D gene is TRBD1 (6 bases). The CDR3 runs to 13 residues. The germline V and J ends were trimmed by 6 bases and 9 bases, with 15 bases remaining between them. Looked up from germline, CDR1 is ENHRY and CDR2 is SYGVKD. In DNA, the CDR3 is TGTGCCATCAGCGCCACAGGGCCGTCGCCCCAGCATTTT. The encoded protein is CAISATGPSPQHF.

This clonotype was detected only a few times. This chain links TRBV25-1 with TRBJ2-1, with unresolved D. V was clipped by 2 bases and J by 6 bases, with 5 bases between them. CDR1 is MGHDK and CDR2 is SYGVNS in the germline V gene. CDR3 size: 12 residues. This chain's CDR3 is CASSEISNEQFF. The CDR3 DNA follows: TGTGCCAGCAGTGAAATCAGCAATGAGCAGTTCTTC.

This clonotype was observed a handful of times. The V gene is TRBV15, the J gene TRBJ1-5; D gene ambiguous. V shed 0 bases and J shed 6 bases, with 6 bases lying between them. The CDR3 extends over 13 amino acids. Germline-derived CDR1 and CDR2 are LNHNV and YYDKDF (reference sequence). Written as DNA, the CDR3 is TGTGCCACCAGCAGAGATCTGTCTCAGCCCCAGCATTTT. Its protein product is CATSRDLSQPQHF.

This clonotype was seen a few times. This rearrangement joins TRBV10-3 to TRBJ2-2; D is unclear. CDR3 size: 14 residues. Germline CDR1 is ENHRY and CDR2 is SYGVKD. Trimming took off 2 bases at V and 4 bases at J, with 8 bases between the two ends. The CDR3 DNA reads TGTGCCATCAGTGAGGACACTGTCACCGGGGAGCTGTTTTTT. Protein product: CAISEDTVTGELFF.

This clonotype appeared a few times. The genes are TRBV4-1 and TRBJ2-1; 9 bases fit TRBD2. Germline V lookup: CDR1 MGHRA, CDR2 YSYEKL. CDR3 length: 15 amino acids. Trimming took 5 bases from V and 7 from J; bases not matched to a gene: 9. CDR3 in DNA: TGCGCCAGCAGCTTACGCGGGGGGGCCATAAATGAGCAGTTCTTC. It yields the protein CASSLRGGAINEQFF.

J is TRBJ2-2 and V is TRBV5-1; no clear D. The germline V gene encodes CDR1 SGHRS and CDR2 YFSETQ. CDR3 length equals 13 residues. The V and J ends lost 0 bases and 6 bases respectively, with 6 bases between them. This CDR3 reads CASSLALPGELFF. The CDR3 DNA reads as TGCGCCAGCAGCTTGGCGTTGCCCGGGGAGCTGTTTTTT.

The V and J genes are TRBV6-5 and TRBJ2-3; the D gene is possibly TRBD2 (5 bases). Trimming cost V 4 bases and J 5 bases, with 13 bases left between them. Germline V lookup: CDR1 MNHEY, CDR2 SVGAGI. CDR3 length: 14 residues. The CDR3 loop reads CASSSPGEGDTQYF. CDR3 DNA sequence: TGTGCCAGCAGTTCCCCGGGTGAGGGAGATACGCAGTATTTT.

This clonotype was counted only a few times. The gene calls are TRBV6-5 and TRBJ2-3; a possible D gene is TRBD2 (5 bases). The CDR3 runs 15 residues. The germline V gene encodes CDR1 MNHEY and CDR2 SVGAGI. Between the trimmed V and J ends, which lost 0 bases and 2 bases, there was a span of 9 bases. CDR3 in DNA: TGTGCCAGCAGTTACTCGGGAGTAACCACAGATACGCAGTATTTT. Its translation: CASSYSGVTTDTQYF.

This clonotype was detected a few times. V and J are TRBV20-1 and TRBJ2-6, with 9 bases identical to TRBD1. The V segment lost 5 bases and the J segment 0 bases; nucleotides outside the gene matches: 8. Germline V gives CDR1 DFQATT, CDR2 SNEGSKA (reference sequence). The CDR3 spans 17 residues. CDR3 residues: CSAGGGTGSSGANVLTF. The CDR3 bases are TGCAGTGCTGGGGGGGGGACAGGGAGCTCTGGGGCCAACGTCCTGACTTTC.

The chain couples TRBV7-8 to TRBJ2-4; possible D gene TRBD2, 7 bases. Germline V CDR1 and CDR2: SGHVS, FQNEAQ. The germline V and J ends were trimmed by 7 bases and 0 bases, with 19 bases remaining between them. There are 17 residues in the CDR3. CDR3 sequence (DNA): TGTGCCAGCACCTTGAAGTGGGAGGGGGGAGCCAAAAACATTCAGTACTTC. It yields the protein CASTLKWEGGAKNIQYF.

The chain uses TRBV29-1 and TRBJ2-3, with 11 nucleotides matching TRBD1. CDR1 is SQVTM, CDR2 ANQGSEA, per germline. V trimming: 6 bases; J trimming: 6 bases; junction bases outside the gene matches: 5. This CDR3 contains 13 residues. Here the CDR3 DNA reads TGCAGCGTCGGGACAGGGGGAATGGATACGCAGTATTTT. Translation gives CSVGTGGMDTQYF.

This chain joins TRBV11-1 and TRBJ2-1; 15 positions agree with TRBD2. The CDR3 runs 17 residues. V gave up 5 bases and J gave up 3 bases; unmatched junction bases: 5. CDR1 is SGHAT, CDR2 FQDESV, per germline (reference sequence). CDR3: CASSGGTSGGYYNEQFF. The CDR3, as DNA: TGTGCCAGCAGCGGGGGGACTAGCGGGGGGTACTACAATGAGCAGTTCTTC.

The rearrangement uses TRBV12-3 or TRBV12-4 and TRBJ2-7; TRBD2 might be the D (6 bases). Trimming cost V 8 bases and J 0 bases, with 8 bases left between them. CDR3 length: 12 residues. CDR3 in DNA: TGTGCCAGCTCGGAGGGCTCCTACGAGCAGTACGTC. Translated: CASSEGSYEQYV.

This clonotype was seen a handful of times. The chain uses TRBV3-1 and TRBJ2-3, with TRBD2 as a possible D gene (6 bases). The CDR3 consists of 19 residues. Germline CDR1 LGHDT, CDR2 YNNKEL (reference sequence). Between the trimmed V and J ends, which lost 2 bases and 1 base, there was a span of 22 bases. The DNA for the CDR3 is TGTGCCAGCAGCCAAACCACCCTTGGACGACTAGTTGGCACAGATACGCAGTATTTT. Translated, it gives CASSQTTLGRLVGTDTQYF.

This clonotype was seen once. The chain recombines TRBV12-3 or TRBV12-4 with TRBJ1-4; TRBD1 might be the D (6 bases). The CDR3 loop spans 13 amino acids. V was clipped by 8 bases and J by 5 bases, with 12 bases between them. The CDR3 is CASGGQTNEKLFF. The DNA for the CDR3 is TGTGCCAGCGGAGGACAGACGAATGAAAAACTGTTTTTT.

This clonotype appeared a few times. The V and J genes are TRBV5-1 and TRBJ2-7; 9 positions match TRBD1. V lost 4 bases to trimming and J lost 4 bases; unmatched junction nucleotides: 6. Germline values: CDR1 SGHRS, CDR2 YFSETQ. The CDR3 has 14 amino acids. As DNA, the CDR3 is TGCGCCAGCAGCAGGACAGGGGAGCTTTACGAGCAGTACGTC. As protein: CASSRTGELYEQYV.

The chain links TRBV4-2 to TRBJ1-1; D perhaps matches TRBD1 (5 bases). V shed 2 bases and J shed 7 bases, with 17 bases lying between them. Germline V gene lookup returns CDR1 LGHNA and CDR2 YNFKEQ. The CDR3 totals 15 residues. The CDR3 region is CASSQPYGRGGEAFF. The CDR3 DNA reads TGTGCCAGCAGCCAACCCTATGGCCGGGGGGGTGAAGCTTTCTTT.

This clonotype was recorded at least ten times. The V call is TRBV12-3 or TRBV12-4, the J call TRBJ1-2; D gene uncertain. The CDR3 loop spans 12 amino acids. Trimming stripped 6 bases from V and 4 bases from J, with 9 bases between. The CDR3 region is CASSSGPYGYTF. DNA of the CDR3: TGTGCCAGCAGCTCCGGACCCTATGGCTACACCTTC.

This clonotype showed up many times. The V call is TRBV20-1, the J call TRBJ1-5; TRBD1 aligns across 7 bases. The CDR3 loop spans 15 amino acids. The ends lost 4 bases at V and 7 bases at J; junction bases unmatched: 13. Per germline, CDR1 DFQATT and CDR2 SNEGSKA (reference sequence). CDR3 residues: CSAKTLGTARQPQHF. The DNA of the CDR3 is TGCAGTGCTAAGACACTCGGGACAGCCCGACAGCCCCAGCATTTT.

This chain links TRBV18 with TRBJ1-2; TRBD1 matches 10 bases. The CDR3 contains 15 residues. Germline lookup yields CDR1 KGHSH and CDR2 LQKENI. With 0 bases clipped from V and 6 bases from J, the junction kept 4 bases outside the gene matches. In DNA, the CDR3 is TGTGCCAGCTCACCACCCGGGACAGGGGAAAATGGCTACACCTTC. It encodes CASSPPGTGENGYTF.

This clonotype came up a few times. The genes are TRBV3-1 and TRBJ1-2; no clear D gene. Per germline, CDR1 LGHDT and CDR2 YNNKEL (reference sequence). This CDR3 is 12 amino acids long. The ends were cut back, 0 bases at V and 7 bases at J, with 6 bases in the middle. The CDR3 loop is CASSQDAAGYTF. Here the CDR3 DNA reads TGTGCCAGCAGCCAAGATGCGGCTGGCTACACCTTC.

The CDR3 spells CASSHWASGGQETQYF. CDR3 nucleotides: TGTGCCAGCAGCCATTGGGCTAGCGGGGGTCAAGAGACCCAGTACTTC. V and J are TRBV3-1 and TRBJ2-5; 10 bases are shared with TRBD2. Germline-derived CDR1 and CDR2 are LGHDT and YNNKEL (reference sequence). The CDR3 is 16 amino acids. The V gene end was trimmed by 3 bases and the J gene end by 2 bases; junction bases not matched to a gene: 6.